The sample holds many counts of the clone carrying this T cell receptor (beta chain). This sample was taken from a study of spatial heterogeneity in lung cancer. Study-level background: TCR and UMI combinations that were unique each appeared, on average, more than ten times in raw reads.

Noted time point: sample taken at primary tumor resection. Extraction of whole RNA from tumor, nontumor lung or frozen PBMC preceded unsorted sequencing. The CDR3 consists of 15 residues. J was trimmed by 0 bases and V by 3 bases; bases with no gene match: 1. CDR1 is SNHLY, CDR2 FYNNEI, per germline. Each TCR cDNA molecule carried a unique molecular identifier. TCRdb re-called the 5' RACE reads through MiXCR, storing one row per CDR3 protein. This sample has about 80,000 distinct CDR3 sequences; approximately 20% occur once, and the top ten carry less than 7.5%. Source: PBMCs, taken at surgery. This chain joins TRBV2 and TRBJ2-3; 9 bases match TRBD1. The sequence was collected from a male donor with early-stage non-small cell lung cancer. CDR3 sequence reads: CASSEGQGSTDTQYF. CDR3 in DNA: TGTGCCAGCAGTGAGGGACAGGGAAGCACAGATACGCAGTATTTT.